This record looks at one T cell receptor (beta chain) sequence and its context. The antigen it binds to is not known. Base quality data are lacking; no much larger clone is found one base away. The CDR3 covers 14 residues, taking in both the cysteine and the phenylalanine. The DNA shown is the 42-base CDR3, in frame from base 1. The germline ends are 15 bases apart after V is trimmed by 5 bases and J by 6 bases. As encoded in the germline V gene, CDR1 is SGHDT while CDR2 is YYEEEE. The sequencer listed for this sample is Illumina NovaSeq 6000. Using 5'RACE with constant-segment primers, TCRalpha and TCRbeta cDNA libraries were constructed, with sample barcodes and unique molecular identifiers added in the process. Trizol reagent was used to extract RNA from every sample. Library amplification was performed in two PCR steps, and a second sample barcode and Illumina TruSeq adapters were introduced in the second step. Sequencing of the libraries was done on an Illumina NovaSeq, producing 2 x 150 bp paired-end reads. The source study handled its data this way. With migec v1.2.7, reads were demultiplexed and then collapsed into UMI-guided consensus sequences. Using mixcr v2.1.11, UMI consensuses were aligned to TRA and TRB V and J templates and then assembled into clonotypes. Expanded or contracted clonotypes were those called significant by both edgeR and NoisET, with noise models trained on biological replicates. For edgeR calls, a false discovery rate-adjusted p below 0.01 and a log2 fold-change threshold of 1 were applied. As an exploratory analysis of dynamics, max-normalized trajectories of the 1000 most abundant clonotypes were examined with PCA combined with hierarchical clustering. The CD4 or CD8 phenotype of responding clones was assigned using the separately sequenced CD4+ and CD8+ repertoires. In TCRdb, the public reads were trimmed at Q25 with fastp and aligned with MiXCR, with productive beta chains retained. When rows share a CDR3 protein, they turn into one entry using the most common DNA and genes. Clone size and V and J calls follow TCRdb, not the original study. This sample comprises over 350,000 distinct CDR3 sequences, 20% to 25% of them detected only once. The ten largest clones represent 7.5% to 10% of the sample.

PBMCs were isolated by Ficoll-Paque density gradient centrifugation. This sample is part of a study of T-cell memory formation after mild COVID-19 (dated by TCRdb to the early 2020s). At the level of the whole study: TCR sequence clusters from the two donors were largely donor specific. In a couple of donors, T-cell clones that expanded and contracted after mild COVID-19 were tracked by sequencing TCRalpha and TCRbeta repertoires over time. Two young, previously healthy adult volunteers, one female and one male, were included in the cohort. Broader findings and caveats from the paper: Some responding clones were detected in pre-infection memory, suggesting pre-existing cross-reactive memory T cells joined the SARS-CoV-2 response. SARS-CoV-2 specificity of the second-wave clones peaking on day 37 was not confirmed. Contracting CD4+ clones were located mainly in the CM and EM memory subsets, whereas CD8+ clones were found to be enriched in EMRA. Clones contracting from day 15 to 85 had balanced CD4/CD8 phenotypes, while a second wave expanding from day 15 to 37 was biased towards CD4+. Only two mild cases were covered in the study, and larger cohorts including severe cases with pre-infection samples were considered necessary.

Sequencing was done on a sample of PBMCs or a T cell subset sorted from them (not recorded which). The receptor chain draws on TRBV5-6 and TRBJ2-1, with no confidently assigned D gene. This clonotype was sampled from an adult woman who had mild COVID-19 (a few samples of this study predate the infection). The sample titles of this study are shuffled in the database, so cell type and time point are left out; the donor was told from shared clones. The CDR3 region has the sequence CASRLSVRINEQFF. The bases read TGTGCCAGCAGACTGTCCGTGAGGATCAATGAGCAGTTCTTC.